Below are 22 T cell receptor beta chains sequenced from a single sample in a study of T cells after yellow fever vaccination. TCRdb analysed the 5' RACE reads with MiXCR anew, one entry per CDR3 protein. The table includes hundreds of thousands of distinct CDR3 sequences, about 19% detected once. Material: PBMCs, obtained 15 days after the yellow fever booster vaccination. These receptors originate from a man aged 25 to 40 who received the YFV17D yellow fever vaccine.

The sample holds many counts of this clonotype. The rearrangement joins TRBV6-1 to TRBJ1-5, with D hard to call. CDR3 length: 15 residues. The germline V gene has CDR1 MNHNS and CDR2 SASEGT. V dropped 2 bases and J dropped 4 bases, with 12 bases sitting between them. The CDR3 DNA sequence: TGTGCCAGCAGTGAACTCGCGGGAGGGAATCAGCCCCAGCATTTT. Encoded protein: CASSELAGGNQPQHF.

This clonotype was recorded a few times. The CDR3 nucleotides are TGTGCCAGCCTCAGCGGGAGGGCCTCCTACAATGAGCAGTTCTTC. It is translated as CASLSGRASYNEQFF. The chain recombines TRBV7-2 with TRBJ2-1; 10 bases are shared with TRBD2. The CDR3 totals 15 residues. V was pared by 8 bases and J by 0 bases, with 4 bases of the junction left unmatched. CDR1 SGHTA and CDR2 FQGNSA come from the germline V gene.

This clonotype was seen a few times. The V call is TRBV20-1, the J call TRBJ2-3; 8 bases agree with TRBD1. Germline V gene data show CDR1 as DFQATT and CDR2 as SNEGSKA (reference sequence). Trimming cost V 4 bases and J 5 bases; bases outside gene matches: 5. The CDR3 has 13 amino acids. The CDR3 loop reads CSATAGGQDTQYF. CDR3 bases: TGCAGTGCTACGGCAGGGGGCCAAGATACGCAGTATTTT.

J is TRBJ1-6 and V is TRBV30; D is possibly TRBD1 (6 bases). Germline values: CDR1 GTSNPN, CDR2 SVGIG (reference sequence). There are 14 residues in the CDR3. V was shortened by 2 bases and J by 7 bases, with 12 bases between the two germline ends. The CDR3 sequence is CAWSQDSNNSPLHF. In nucleotides, the CDR3 is TGTGCCTGGAGTCAGGACAGCAACAATTCACCCCTCCACTTT.

The chain is built from TRBV20-1 and TRBJ1-5; no clear D. The V end was cut by 3 bases, the J end by 0 bases, with 6 bases between. The germline V gene has CDR1 DFQATT and CDR2 SNEGSKA (reference sequence). The CDR3 contains 13 residues. Written as DNA, the CDR3 is TGCAGTGCTAGGGCGGATAGCAATCAGCCCCAGCATTTT. It specifies CSARADSNQPQHF.

This sequence joins TRBV5-5 and TRBJ2-7; D may be TRBD2 (5 bases). Trimming stripped 2 bases from V and 2 bases from J, with 11 bases between. CDR1 and CDR2 from the germline V gene are SGHKS and YYEKEE (reference sequence). CDR3 length: 14 amino acids. The CDR3 DNA reads as TGTGCCAGCAGCTTAATTGTGGGAGCCTACGAGCAGTACTTC. Protein sequence: CASSLIVGAYEQYF.

The rearrangement uses TRBV25-1 and TRBJ1-6; 10 positions agree with TRBD1. This CDR3 has 14 residues. Germline V gene lookup returns CDR1 MGHDK and CDR2 SYGVNS. J gave up 10 bases and V 4 bases, and 4 bases lay outside the gene matches. The CDR3 here is CASSGGTGVSPLHF. The CDR3 nucleotides are TGTGCCAGCAGTGGAGGGACAGGGGTCTCACCCCTCCACTTT.

The CDR3 nucleotides read TGTGCCAGCGCGCGGGGACTAACCGATGAGCAGTTCTTC. Protein: CASARGLTDEQFF. J is TRBJ2-1 and V is TRBV7-3; the match to TRBD2 covers 7 bases. Germline-derived CDR1 and CDR2 are SGHTA and FQGTGA. V was clipped by 8 bases and J by 8 bases; unmatched bases: 9. The length of the CDR3 is 13 residues.

The rearrangement uses TRBV24-1 and TRBJ2-3; no clear D gene. Trimming shortened V by 3 bases and J by 4 bases, and 7 bases separated the two germline ends. This CDR3 contains 13 residues. CDR1 and CDR2 from the germline V gene are KGHDR and SFDVKD. The CDR3 region is CATSDPPADTQYF. CDR3 bases: TGTGCCACCAGTGATCCCCCCGCAGATACGCAGTATTTT.

This clonotype has a handful of counts. The gene calls are TRBV20-1 and TRBJ1-5; possible D gene TRBD1, 6 bases. The CDR3 covers 16 residues. Looked up from germline, CDR1 is DFQATT and CDR2 is SNEGSKA (reference sequence). The ends were cut back, 0 bases at V and 3 bases at J, with 15 bases in the middle. The CDR3 region has the DNA TGCAGTGCTAGAGACGGGGGGCACCTACCCAATCAGCCCCAGCATTTT. It yields the protein CSARDGGHLPNQPQHF.

This clonotype was observed a handful of times. The chain couples TRBV11-1 to TRBJ2-3; D gene uncertain. Trimming pared 4 bases from V and 1 base from J, leaving 12 bases between. There are 15 residues in the CDR3. The V gene's germline CDR1 is SGHAT and CDR2 FQDESV (reference sequence). The CDR3 DNA follows: TGTGCCAGCAGCTCCCGGGCCCCCGGCACAGATACGCAGTATTTT. This translates into CASSSRAPGTDTQYF. Looking up the rest from reference TRBV11-1 and TRBJ2-3 gives the full variable domain: EAEVAQSPRYKITEKSQAVAFWCDPISGHATLYWYRQILGQGPELLVQFQDESVVDDSQLPKDRFSAERLKGVDSTLKIQPAELGDSAMYLCASSSRAPGTDTQYFGPGTRLTVL.

The rearrangement uses TRBV5-1 and TRBJ2-5, with TRBD2 identical over 8 bases. The CDR3 totals 14 residues. Trimming at V came to 5 bases and at J to 1 base, leaving 4 bases not matched to a gene. CDR1 is SGHRS and CDR2 is YFSETQ in the germline V gene. DNA of the CDR3: TGCGCCAGCAGTAGCGGGAAGCGCCAAGAGACCCAGTACTTC. Its translation is CASSSGKRQETQYF.

The chain uses TRBV18 and TRBJ2-4, with D possibly matching TRBD2 (5 bases). The CDR3 consists of 16 residues. The V end lost 3 bases, the J end lost 7 bases, and 19 bases lay between the germline ends. Germline values: CDR1 KGHSH, CDR2 LQKENI. CDR3 protein: CASSPVPSPGENIQYF. DNA for the CDR3: TGTGCCAGCTCACCCGTACCTTCCCCTGGGGAGAACATTCAGTACTTC.

This clonotype came up a few times. The chain combines TRBV12-3 or TRBV12-4 with TRBJ2-2, with a tentative D call TRBD2 (6 bases). This CDR3 region has 16 residues. Trimming left V 7 bases short and J 1 base short, with 16 bases between. CDR3 sequence: CASTRLGGGNTGELFF. The DNA of the CDR3 is TGTGCCAGCACCCGACTGGGGGGAGGGAACACCGGGGAGCTGTTTTTT.

This clonotype was counted a few times. This rearrangement joins TRBV10-2 to TRBJ2-7, with D perhaps TRBD1 (5 bases). V lost 3 bases to trimming and J lost 3 bases, with 12 bases between them. The germline V gene has CDR1 WSHSY and CDR2 SAAADI. The CDR3 consists of 14 residues. The CDR3 bases are TGCGCCAGCAGTGACCAGGGTTTTTACTACGAGCAGTACTTC. It specifies CASSDQGFYYEQYF.

CDR3 nucleotides: TGTGCCAGTAGTGAAAAGAGAACTATAGCCTACAATGAGCAGTTCTTC. Its protein is CASSEKRTIAYNEQFF. This chain links TRBV19 with TRBJ2-1, with D uncertain. The CDR3 contains 16 residues. CDR1 and CDR2 from the germline V gene are LNHDA and SQIVND (reference sequence). Trimming cost V 5 bases and J 2 bases, with 16 bases left between them.

The V gene is TRBV6-6, the J gene TRBJ1-2, with 10 bases matching TRBD1. From germline, CDR1 is MNHNY and CDR2 SVGAGI (reference sequence). V shed 5 bases, J shed 13 bases, and the junction held 7 bases outside the gene matches. The CDR3 is made up of 12 amino acids. The CDR3 spells CASSIGTGVPTF. CDR3 nucleotide sequence: TGTGCCAGCAGTATTGGGACAGGGGTACCCACCTTC.

DNA of the CDR3: TGCGCCAGCAAAGGCGGGCAGACTGGTGAGACCCAGTACTTC. Amino acids: CASKGGQTGETQYF. The chain combines TRBV5-1 with TRBJ2-5; a weak D match, TRBD2 (5 bases). Trimming removed 6 bases from V and 5 bases from J, with 17 bases in between. CDR1 is SGHRS and CDR2 is YFSETQ in the germline V gene. The CDR3 covers 14 residues.

As to this clonotype: Relative to the germline gene, one junction end is altered; a read error may explain this. The chain couples TRBV20-1 to TRBJ2-3, with D possibly matching TRBD2 (6 bases). Germline CDR1 and CDR2: DFQATT and SNEGSKA (reference sequence). The CDR3 sequence is 16 residues long. CDR3 nucleotide sequence: TGCAGTGCTCACCCTTTAGCGAACACTAGCACAGATACGCCGTATTTT. Its protein product is CSAHPLANTSTDTPYF.

J is TRBJ2-3 and V is TRBV7-9; unclear D gene. The CDR3 is 14 amino acids. V lost 2 bases, J lost 1 base, and 7 bases lay in between. CDR1 and CDR2 (germline): SEHNR, FQNEAQ (reference sequence). The DNA of the CDR3 is TGTGCCAGCAGCTTATTTGGCGGCACAGATACGCAGTATTTT. Its protein is CASSLFGGTDTQYF.

This chain connects TRBV3-1 to TRBJ1-4; 9 bases align to TRBD1. Germline V gene data show CDR1 as LGHDT and CDR2 as YNNKEL (reference sequence). With V trimmed by 2 bases and J by 8 bases, 6 bases remained unmatched. CDR3 length equals 15 residues. The CDR3 here is CASSQNRGLSEKLFF. The CDR3 DNA follows: TGTGCCAGCAGCCAAAACAGGGGGCTCAGCGAAAAACTGTTTTTT.

This clonotype was picked up a small number of times. This chain connects TRBV6-4 to TRBJ2-6; D is ambiguous. V lost 4 bases and J 0 bases, leaving 7 bases between the germline ends. The CDR3 spans 15 residues. Germline values: CDR1 MRHNA, CDR2 SNTAGT. In nucleotides, the CDR3 is TGTGCCAGCAGTGTGACCCACTCTGGGGCCAACGTCCTGACTTTC. Translation gives CASSVTHSGANVLTF.